One sample yielded the 11 T cell receptor beta chains listed below, sequenced in a study of T cells in Graves' hyperthyroidism and ophthalmopathy (dated by TCRdb to between 2018 and 2021). Receptor libraries were prepared by multiplex PCR. TCRdb shows the sequencer as Illumina HiSeq 2000. The TCR beta CDR3 regions were amplified from RNA transcripts. For the first round of RT-PCR on the TCR CDR3, the HTBI primer set was used together with the Qiagen OneStep RT-PCR kit. Through fastp at Q25 and MiXCR, TCRdb rebuilt clones from the public reads, retaining in-frame beta chains. Identical CDR3 proteins give one entry, which carries the most common genes and DNA. This sample lists approximately 260,000 distinct CDR3 sequences; about 15% were detected once. Around 30% of the sample belongs to the ten largest clones. Sequencing was performed on blood. The receptor source for this set is a woman aged 45-60 years with Graves' hyperthyroidism that later progressed to Graves' ophthalmopathy.

Many counts were recorded for this clonotype. V is TRBV7-6 and J is TRBJ2-7; 12 nucleotides agree with TRBD2. V trimming: 1 base; J trimming: 0 bases; junction bases outside the gene matches: 7. The CDR3 covers 18 residues. The germline V gene encodes CDR1 SGHVS and CDR2 FNYEAQ. The CDR3 region is CASSLGTSGIGGSYEQYF. The CDR3 coding sequence is TGTGCCAGCAGCTTAGGGACTAGCGGGATTGGGGGCTCCTACGAGCAGTACTTC.

The sample holds many counts of this clonotype. The chain uses TRBV6-1 and TRBJ1-4, with a weak D call TRBD1 (5 bases). Germline-derived CDR1 and CDR2 are MNHNS and SASEGT. CDR3 length: 14 residues. V dropped 5 bases and J dropped 3 bases, with 10 bases sitting between them. CDR3 residues: CASSWDGPNEKLFF. In nucleotides, the CDR3 is TGTGCCAGCAGTTGGGACGGACCTAATGAAAAACTGTTTTTT.

This clonotype was picked up many times. The rearrangement joins TRBV9 to TRBJ2-7; D is undetermined. The CDR3 has 14 residues. Germline values: CDR1 SGDLS, CDR2 YYNGEE. Trimming cost V 0 bases and J 0 bases, with 7 bases left between them. This CDR3 is CASSVAVFSYEQYF. CDR3 in DNA: TGTGCCAGCAGCGTAGCCGTCTTCTCCTACGAGCAGTACTTC. The variable domain in full, with the rest retrieved from reference TRBV9 and TRBJ2-7, is DSGVTQTPKHLITATGQRVTLRCSPRSGDLSVYWYQQSLDQGLQFLIQYYNGEERAKGNILERFSAQQFPDLHSELNLSSLELGDSALYFCASSVAVFSYEQYFGPGTRLTVT.

This clonotype was seen many times. The chain employs TRBV12-3 or TRBV12-4 and TRBJ1-1; a weak D match, TRBD1 (5 bases). V shed 2 bases and J shed 0 bases, with 13 bases lying between them. The CDR3 runs 16 residues. The CDR3 DNA reads as TGTGCCAGCAGTTTATACAGCGGGGGGTTGAACACTGAAGCTTTCTTT. It yields the protein CASSLYSGGLNTEAFF.

This clonotype was counted many times. The genes are TRBV3-1 and TRBJ2-3, with TRBD2 matching 9 bases. V dropped 4 bases and J dropped 5; count of bases not matched to a gene: 10. Germline V CDR1 and CDR2: LGHDT, YNNKEL (reference sequence). This CDR3 is built from 16 residues. CDR3 protein: CASSPNSGSSGDTQYF. CDR3 DNA sequence: TGTGCCAGCAGCCCCAATAGCGGGAGCTCGGGAGATACGCAGTATTTT.

There are many counts of this clonotype. The chain carries TRBV6-1 and TRBJ2-7; 11 bases align to TRBD1. The CDR3 extends over 15 amino acids. Trimming cost V 6 bases and J 9 bases; bases outside gene matches: 13. CDR1 MNHNS and CDR2 SASEGT come from the germline V gene. The CDR3 DNA sequence: TGTGCCAGCAGGGTAACCGGGACAGGGGGTAAGGGGCAGTACTTC. Protein product: CASRVTGTGGKGQYF.

In this sample, this clonotype turned up many times. The chain links TRBV28 to TRBJ2-6; 14 bases match TRBD2. The V segment lost 2 bases and the J segment 3 bases; nucleotides outside the gene matches: 6. CDR3 length: 19 amino acids. Germline CDR1 reads MDHEN; CDR2 reads SYDVKM. For the CDR3, the DNA is TGTGCCAGCAGTTTACCCCGACTAGCGGGAGGGATTGGGGCCAACGTCCTGACTTTC. It codes for CASSLPRLAGGIGANVLTF. Together with reference TRBV28 and TRBJ2-6, the CDR3 gives the full variable domain: DVKVTQSSRYLVKRTGEKVFLECVQDMDHENMFWYRQDPGLGLRLIYFSYDVKMKEKGDIPEGYSVSREKKERFSLILESASTNQTSMYLCASSLPRLAGGIGANVLTFGAGSRLTVL.

The chain carries TRBV19 and TRBJ1-2; D gene ambiguous. The CDR3 runs to 15 residues. Looked up from germline, CDR1 is LNHDA and CDR2 is SQIVND (reference sequence). The V end lost 4 bases, the J end lost 2 bases, and 14 bases lay between the germline ends. The CDR3 nucleotides are TGTGCCAGTAGTAGGCATGACGGCGCCAACTATGGCTACACCTTC. It specifies CASSRHDGANYGYTF. The full variable domain, in which reference TRBV19 and TRBJ1-2 provide the parts outside the CDR3, is DGGITQSPKYLFRKEGQNVTLSCEQNLNHDAMYWYRQDPGQGLRLIYYSQIVNDFQKGDIAEGYSVSREKKESFPLTVTSAQKNPTAFYLCASSRHDGANYGYTFGSGTRLTVV.

This clonotype was observed many times. J is TRBJ1-6 and V is TRBV12-5; D remains ambiguous. Germline lookup yields CDR1 LGHNT and CDR2 FRNRAP. The V end was cut by 5 bases, the J end by 12 bases, with 11 bases between. The CDR3 runs to 12 residues. The chain's CDR3 is CASGIDEGPLHF. The CDR3 bases are TGTGCTAGTGGTATTGATGAGGGACCCCTCCACTTT.

CDR3: CASSVFSSGRSYEQYF. For the CDR3, the DNA is TGTGCCAGCAGCGTATTTTCGAGCGGGAGGTCATACGAGCAGTACTTC. J is TRBJ2-7 and V is TRBV9; the match to TRBD2 covers 9 bases. Unmatched junction bases numbered 9, after V lost 1 base and J lost 4 bases. CDR3 size: 16 residues. CDR1 SGDLS and CDR2 YYNGEE come from the germline V gene.

This clonotype was seen a few times. This rearrangement joins TRBV7-9 to TRBJ1-1; D ambiguous. CDR1 SEHNR and CDR2 FQNEAQ come from the germline V gene (reference sequence). This CDR3 comprises 14 residues. Trimming left V 5 bases short and J 1 base short, with 11 bases between. In nucleotides, the CDR3 is TGTGCCAGCAGCGGCCCGTCTGAGAACACTGAAGCTTTCTTT. This encodes CASSGPSENTEAFF.